A selection of T cell receptor beta chains follows, all from one sample in a study of T-cell reconstitution after alpha-beta-depleted transplantation in children. MiXCR, applied by TCRdb to the PCR reads, yields one record per CDR3 protein. The repertoire holds around 400,000 distinct CDR3 sequences, with approximately 10% as singletons. Sequencing was performed on PBMCs from the stem cell graft donor, taken from the stem cell graft. These receptors were collected from a human donor who donated a stem cell graft to a child with acute myeloid leukemia. Both conserved end residues are part of each CDR3. D genes are given only for firm matches. Some rows mark clone size as missing; the rest say once, few, many or name a class of expanded clone.

- TRBD1 TRBJ1-3 14 TRBV29-1 TGCAGCGTTGAGGGACAGGGCTCTGGAAACACCATATATTTT CSVEGQGSGNTIYF
few TRBD2 TRBJ2-1 15 TRBV3-1 TGTGCCAGCAGCCAAACTAGCGGTTATTACAATGAGCAGTTCTTC CASSQTSGYYNEQFF
- TRBD2 TRBJ2-7 15 TRBV4-3 TGCGCCAGCAGCCAATTTAGCGGGAGCCCCTACGAGCAGTACTTC CASSQFSGSPYEQYF
- TRBD1 TRBJ1-1 14 TRBV18 TGTGCCAGCTCAAACTACAGGGGGCTCACTGAAGCTTTCTTT CASSNYRGLTEAFF
- - TRBJ2-1 17 TRBV9 TGTGCCAGCAGCGTCACGGGGGGCGGGAGCTCCTACAATGAGCAGTTCTTC CASSVTGGGSSYNEQFF
- - TRBJ2-3 15 TRBV7-6 TGTGCCAGCAGCGCCGACAGAGCTAACACAGATACGCAGTATTTT CASSADRANTDTQYF
- - TRBJ2-1 14 TRBV29-1 TGCAGCGTGCAAGGAGGGAGTCCTCTCAATGAGCAGTTCTTC CSVQGGSPLNEQFF
- - TRBJ1-4 16 TRBV20-1 TGCAGTGCTAGAGACCCACAGTTTTCGGGGGGCGAAAAACTGTTTTTT CSARDPQFSGGEKLFF
many - TRBJ1-5 13 TRBV3-1 TGTGCCAGCAGCCAAGGGCGCGATCAGCCCCAGCATTTT CASSQGRDQPQHF
- - TRBJ2-5 14 TRBV20-1 TGCAGTGCTAGAGATCCGGGGGCCGGGGAGACCCAGTACTTC CSARDPGAGETQYF
few TRBD1 TRBJ1-5 16 TRBV5-5 TGTGCCAGCAGCCCAAAGGAAGGACAGGGGGATCAGCCCCAGCATTTT CASSPKEGQGDQPQHF
few TRBD2 TRBJ2-5 16 TRBV20-1 TGCAGTGCTAGGGGAGGACTAGCGGGGGGTCAAGAGACCCAGTACTTC CSARGGLAGGQETQYF
few - TRBJ2-5 13 TRBV5-1 TGCGCCAGCACCCCGGCCCGGGGGGAGACCCAGTACTTC CASTPARGETQYF
many TRBD1 TRBJ1-5 16 TRBV5-1 TGCGCCAGCAGCTTGGGACAGGGAGGCGGCAATCAGCCCCAGCATTTT CASSLGQGGGNQPQHF
few - TRBJ2-5 14 TRBV27 TGTGCCAGCAGTTCCTCGAGGCTGCTGGGGACCCAGTACTTC CASSSSRLLGTQYF
few - TRBJ2-4 13 TRBV12-3/TRBV12-4 TGTGCCAGCAGATCACAGGGATCAGGCATTCAGTACTTC CASRSQGSGIQYF
- - TRBJ2-2 14 TRBV5-1 TGCGCCAGCAGCGAGGGCGTCCGGTCCGGGGAGCTGTTTTTT CASSEGVRSGELFF
few TRBD2 TRBJ2-1 16 TRBV12-3/TRBV12-4 TGTGCCAGCAGGGCTCCGGGACTAGCGGGAGTGGGTGAGCAGTTCTTC CASRAPGLAGVGEQFF
few TRBD1 TRBJ1-1 13 TRBV10-3 TGTGCCATCAGTGAATCGCGGGACAGGGTAACTTTCTTT CAISESRDRVTFF
many TRBD2 TRBJ2-2 16 TRBV15 TGTGCCACCAGCCGAACTAGCGGGGGGGCCCCCGGGGAGCTGTTTTTT CATSRTSGGAPGELFF
many TRBD2 TRBJ2-3 16 TRBV2 TGTGCCAGCAGTGACGGGAGCGGGATCGGGACAGATACGCAGTATTTT CASSDGSGIGTDTQYF
once - TRBJ1-5 14 TRBV2 TGTGCCAGCAGTGCACAGGGTTACAATCAGCCCCAGCATTTT CASSAQGYNQPQHF
- - TRBJ2-7 13 TRBV5-1 TGCGCCAGCAGCTTGTCGCCTCAGGTCGAGCAGTACTTC CASSLSPQVEQYF
many TRBD2 TRBJ2-1 14 TRBV29-1 TGCAGCGTTGACGCTAGCGGGGGGGGGAATGAGCAGTTCTTC CSVDASGGGNEQFF
- - TRBJ2-5 12 TRBV7-2 TGTGCCAGCAGCTTAACATCCGAGACCCAGTACTTC CASSLTSETQYF
few - TRBJ1-2 11 TRBV5-6 TGTGCCAGCACTTCCGCGTATGGCTACACCTTC CASTSAYGYTF
- TRBD2 TRBJ2-1 15 TRBV7-9 TGTGCCAGCAGCTTACCTGGGACTAGGTATAATGAGCAGTTCTTC CASSLPGTRYNEQFF
few - TRBJ2-3 15 TRBV5-1 TGCGCCAGCAGCTTGTTCGCGGGAAGCACAGATACGCAGTATTTT CASSLFAGSTDTQYF
- - TRBJ2-7 14 TRBV27 TGTGCCAGCAGCTGGGGAGCGCCCCGTTACGAGCAGTACTTC CASSWGAPRYEQYF
- - TRBJ1-1 22 TRBV12-3/TRBV12-4 TGTGCCAGCAGTTTCATTATCCCAACCCATTCCGACAGGCCAGACATGAACACTGAAGCTTTCTTT CASSFIIPTHSDRPDMNTEAFF
many - TRBJ2-3 17 TRBV11-2 TGTGCCAGCAGCCGCCTGATAGGGTTGGGAGGCACAGATACGCAGTATTTT CASSRLIGLGGTDTQYF
- - TRBJ2-7 15 TRBV7-2 TGTGCCAGCAGCTTAAGTCCGGAGGACCCCTACGAGCAGTACTTC CASSLSPEDPYEQYF
- TRBD1 TRBJ2-5 15 TRBV29-1 TGCAGCGTTGACCCAATACAGGGGCCCCAAGAGACCCAGTACTTC CSVDPIQGPQETQYF
many TRBD1 TRBJ2-3 15 TRBV6-4 TGTGCCAGCAGTGCCGGGACAGGGAGCACAGATACGCAGTATTTT CASSAGTGSTDTQYF
- - TRBJ2-5 18 TRBV11-2 TGTGCCAGCGGCTTAGGTGTCTTCCCCGGAGGACTACAAGAGACCCAGTACTTC CASGLGVFPGGLQETQYF
- TRBD2 TRBJ2-7 15 TRBV20-1 TGCAGTGCTAGAGAGGAGGGGAGGGTGGCGCGCGAGCAGTACTTC CSAREEGRVAREQYF
- TRBD2 TRBJ2-7 14 TRBV7-9 TGTGCCAGCAGCTCTAGCGGGAGGGCCTTCGAGCAGTACTTC CASSSSGRAFEQYF
few - TRBJ1-2 13 TRBV7-9 TGTGCCAGCAACCCTTCTAACAGGGCTGGCTACACCTTC CASNPSNRAGYTF
- - TRBJ2-1 14 TRBV27 TGTGCCAGCAGTTTTCGGTCGGTAGTAAGTGAGCAGTTCTTC CASSFRSVVSEQFF
few TRBD1 TRBJ1-2 13 TRBV5-1 TGCGCCAGCCCGGACAGGACTAACTATGGCTACACCTTC CASPDRTNYGYTF
- - TRBJ2-5 14 TRBV4-3 TGCGCCAGCAGCCAAGGCGGACGGGAAGAGACCCAGTACTTC CASSQGGREETQYF
many - TRBJ2-3 12 TRBV20-1 TGCAGTGCCCCTCGAATAGAAGAGACGCAGTATTTT CSAPRIEETQYF
many - TRBJ1-6 12 TRBV27 TGTGCCAGCACGGACAGTAATTCACCCCTCCACTTT CASTDSNSPLHF
few TRBD2 TRBJ2-1 15 TRBV5-1 TGCGCCAGCAGCCCGGGGGGGCCGTCCTACAATGAGCAGTTCTTC CASSPGGPSYNEQFF
- - TRBJ2-3 13 TRBV7-9 TGTGCCAGCAGCCCGGACCGCTTTGCCCCGCAGTATTTT CASSPDRFAPQYF
few - TRBJ2-6 16 TRBV12-3/TRBV12-4 TGTGCCAGCAGCCCCGCGAACTACTCTGGGGCCAACGTCCTGACTTTC CASSPANYSGANVLTF
few - TRBJ1-6 13 TRBV20-1 TGCAGTGCTAGACCGCCGGTGGATTCACCCCTCCACTTT CSARPPVDSPLHF
- - TRBJ1-1 12 TRBV6-2/TRBV6-3 TGTGCCAGCAGAGGCATGAACACTGAAGCTTTCTTT CASRGMNTEAFF
few - TRBJ2-7 14 TRBV5-1 TGCGCCAGCAGCTTGGGGCCAGGGAACTACGAGCAGTACTTC CASSLGPGNYEQYF
few - TRBJ2-3 14 TRBV5-1 TGCGCCAGCAGAAACCCGGGACTTCAAGATACGCAGTATTTT CASRNPGLQDTQYF
few - TRBJ1-2 15 TRBV5-1 TGCGCCAGCAGCTTCCCAGGGGTACCGAACTATGGCTACACCTTC CASSFPGVPNYGYTF
few - TRBJ2-7 12 TRBV20-1 TGCAGTGCTACAGGGGAAACTGGCGAGCAGTACTTC CSATGETGEQYF
- - TRBJ1-4 15 TRBV28 TGTGCCAGCAGCCCGGGGGGTACAACTAATGAAAAACTGTTTTTT CASSPGGTTNEKLFF
few TRBD1 TRBJ1-5 17 TRBV6-8 TGTGCCAGCAGTGGGACAGGGGGCGTAGTGGGCAATCAGCCCCAGCATTTT CASSGTGGVVGNQPQHF
few - TRBJ2-2 13 TRBV29-1 TGCAGCGTAAGGGACCCGAACACCGGGGAGCTGTTTTTT CSVRDPNTGELFF
- - TRBJ2-7 15 TRBV25-1 TGTGCCAGCAGTCCCCCCTTGGACAGTCTCTACGAGCAGTACTTC CASSPPLDSLYEQYF
many TRBD1 TRBJ2-1 17 TRBV20-1 TGCAGTGCTAGAGACCGGGACAGGGGGCGGGAGTGGAATGAGCAGTTCTTC CSARDRDRGREWNEQFF